Sequencing of this T cell receptor beta chain was carried out in a study of T cells in Graves' hyperthyroidism and ophthalmopathy. Study information: Peripheral blood sampling occurred at initial diagnosis, before any treatment.

This clonotype has just a few counts. This CDR3 region has 16 residues. Germline assignment: CDR1 MNHNY and CDR2 SVGAGI (reference sequence). J was trimmed by 8 bases and V by 2 bases; bases with no gene match: 9. Researchers took RNA transcripts and amplified the TCR beta CDR3 regions from them. With the HTBI primer set, the TCR CDR3 went through a first round of RT-PCR. Each CDR3 protein gets one entry after TCRdb re-called the multiplex PCR reads with MiXCR. The repertoire holds about 320,000 distinct CDR3 sequences, roughly 17% seen once, with roughly a third in the top ten. This chain uses TRBV6-6 with TRBJ1-4; 9 bases agree with TRBD1. The specimen sequenced was blood. The sequence came from a young man with Graves' hyperthyroidism. The CDR3 sequence: CASSYTHRGRWEKLFF. In DNA form, the CDR3 reads TGTGCCAGCAGTTACACCCACAGGGGGCGATGGGAAAAACTGTTTTTT.